A single sample gave rise to the 25 T cell receptor beta chains below, sequenced in a study of cytomegalovirus exposure and HLA in healthy donors. Both 60 Vbeta primers and 13 Jbeta primers went into the PCR. Data came from immunoSEQ multiplex PCR; TCRdb stores just in-frame clones and leaves some out. Altogether approximately 140,000 clones are present, nearly 80% being singletons, with the ten largest covering 3%. Sequencing was carried out using PBMCs. These receptors were collected from a man aged 35-49 years in good health and CMV-seropositive.

The chain links TRBV5-5 to TRBJ1-5; the match to TRBD1 covers 10 bases. After removal of 4 bases from V and 3 bases from J, the junction contained 10 bases not matched to a gene. The CDR3 is 17 residues long. The V gene's germline CDR1 is SGHKS and CDR2 YYEKEE (reference sequence). CDR3 nucleotides: TGTGCCAGCAGCCGGGGACAGGGGATGTGGCTCAATCAGCCCCAGCATTTT. Translated: CASSRGQGMWLNQPQHF.

The genes are TRBV5-1 and TRBJ2-5; possible D gene TRBD1, 6 bases. Near its end, the DNA agrees better with TRBJ2-7, so the J call may be wrong. CDR3 length equals 14 residues. Germline-derived CDR1 and CDR2 are SGHRS and YFSETQ. CDR3 sequence: CASRPQPGAYEQYF. CDR3 nucleotide sequence: TGCGCCAGCCGCCCACAGCCAGGGGCCTACGAGCAGTACTTC.

This clone was seen just once. The V gene is TRBV6-4, the J gene TRBJ1-2, with 9 positions matching TRBD1. This CDR3 comprises 13 residues. The germline gives CDR1 MRHNA, CDR2 SNTAGT. V gave up 0 bases and J gave up 8 bases; unmatched junction bases: 1. The CDR3 DNA reads as TGTGCCAGCAGTGACTCCGGGACAGGGGGCTACACCTTC. It specifies CASSDSGTGGYTF.

The V gene is TRBV6-5, the J gene TRBJ2-3; 7 nucleotides agree with TRBD2. After removal of 2 bases from V and 6 bases from J, the junction contained 8 bases not matched to a gene. The CDR3 sequence is 15 residues long. The germline gives CDR1 MNHEY, CDR2 SVGAGI. CDR3 nucleotide sequence: TGTGCCAGCAGTTACCGGGGGAGGGTCACTGATACGCAGTATTTT. Amino acid sequence: CASSYRGRVTDTQYF.

The gene calls are TRBV30 and TRBJ1-2, with 8 positions matching TRBD1. The CDR3 extends over 11 amino acids. Trimming cost V 7 bases and J 4 bases; bases outside gene matches: 2. In germline, CDR1 is GTSNPN, CDR2 SVGIG (reference sequence). CDR3 sequence reads: CASTGGYGYTF. CDR3 DNA sequence: TGTGCCTCCACAGGGGGCTATGGCTACACCTTC.

The V gene is TRBV7-8, the J gene TRBJ1-3; TRBD1 might be the D (6 bases). Germline lookup yields CDR1 SGHVS and CDR2 FQNEAQ. Trimming left V 4 bases short and J 0 bases short, with 16 bases between. This CDR3 is 17 amino acids long. The DNA for the CDR3 is TGTGCCAGCAGCTCGGAAGGGGGATTAACCTCTGGAAACACCATATATTTT. Its translation: CASSSEGGLTSGNTIYF.

The J gene is TRBJ2-7, the V gene TRBV21-1; the table's D gene call, TRBD2, was not cross checked with the DNA. TRBV21-1 is recorded as a pseudogene. This CDR3 has 11 amino acids. CDR3 residues: CASTAPYEQYF. The CDR3 region has the DNA TGTGCCAGCACAGCGCCCTACGAGCAGTACTTC.

The chain recombines TRBV5-6 with TRBJ2-5; possible D gene TRBD1, 7 bases. The V end was cut by 2 bases, the J end by 2 bases, with 13 bases between. CDR1 is SGHDT and CDR2 is YYEEEE in the germline V gene. The CDR3 has 15 amino acids. The CDR3 protein is CASSLMSGGQETQYF. In nucleotides, the CDR3 is TGTGCCAGCAGCTTAATGTCAGGGGGGCAAGAGACCCAGTACTTC.

V usage is TRBV7-3 and J usage is TRBJ2-2; 9 nucleotides line up with TRBD1. CDR3 length equals 15 residues. Trimming cost V 1 base and J 6 bases; bases outside gene matches: 3. The germline V gene has CDR1 SGHTA and CDR2 FQGTGA. The CDR3 loop is CASSLIQGAPGELFF. The CDR3 DNA is TGTGCCAGCAGCTTAATACAGGGGGCTCCCGGGGAGCTGTTTTTT. The variable domain in full, with the rest retrieved from reference TRBV7-3 and TRBJ2-2, is GAGVSQTPSNKVTEKGKYVELRCDPISGHTALYWYRQSLGQGPEFLIYFQGTGAADDSGLPNDRFFAVRPEGSVSTLKIQRTERGDSAVYLCASSLIQGAPGELFFGEGSRLTVL.

The chain has TRBV5-1 and TRBJ2-7; D perhaps matches TRBD2 (6 bases). V was trimmed by 4 bases and J by 0 bases, leaving 11 bases between them. Looked up from germline, CDR1 is SGHRS and CDR2 is YFSETQ. The CDR3 runs to 14 residues. In DNA form, the CDR3 reads TGCGCCAGCAGCCCCGGGACTGCCTCCTACGAGCAGTACTTC. Its protein is CASSPGTASYEQYF.

This chain uses TRBV27 with TRBJ1-2; tentative D call: TRBD1 (6 bases). The V end was cut by 5 bases, the J end by 3 bases, with 16 bases between. This CDR3 has 15 amino acids. The germline V gene has CDR1 MNHEY and CDR2 SMNVEV (reference sequence). DNA of the CDR3: TGTGCCAGCAGTCCCCAAAACAGGGTGCACTATGGCTACACCTTC. Its translation is CASSPQNRVHYGYTF.

The V call is TRBV7-2, the J call TRBJ2-3; a weak D match, TRBD2 (5 bases). V shed 5 bases and J shed 4 bases, with 7 bases lying between them. Germline values: CDR1 SGHTA, CDR2 FQGNSA. This CDR3 has 12 residues. The CDR3 nucleotides are TGTGCCAGCAGCCCAGCGGCAGATACGCAGTATTTT. Amino acids: CASSPAADTQYF.

The gene calls are TRBV5-1 and TRBJ2-3, with 8 bases lining up with TRBD2. From germline, CDR1 is SGHRS and CDR2 YFSETQ. The junction had 4 bases not matched to a gene; V was cut back by 0 bases and J by 1 base. The CDR3 covers 16 residues. CDR3 sequence reads: CASSLASGRGTDTQYF. CDR3 bases: TGCGCCAGCAGCTTGGCTAGCGGGCGGGGCACAGATACGCAGTATTTT.

Of note for this clone: This same CDR3 is encoded by further DNA sequences in the sample. The chain has TRBV28 and TRBJ1-2; TRBD1 aligns across 8 bases. Germline values: CDR1 MDHEN, CDR2 SYDVKM. The CDR3 sequence is 14 residues long. The V segment lost 4 bases and the J segment 1 base; nucleotides outside the gene matches: 2. The CDR3 DNA sequence: TGTGCCAGCAGTTCCGGACAGGGTAACTATGGCTACACCTTC. Translated: CASSSGQGNYGYTF.

The rearrangement joins TRBV7-3 to TRBJ2-3, with TRBD2 identical over 10 bases. The ends lost 5 bases at V and 4 bases at J; junction bases unmatched: 12. Per the germline V gene, CDR1 is SGHTA and CDR2 is FQGTGA. The CDR3 is 17 residues long. CDR3: CASSPFRSSGSSDTQYF. The CDR3 nucleotides read TGTGCCAGCAGCCCCTTCAGGTCTAGCGGGAGTTCAGATACGCAGTATTTT.

The chain recombines TRBV19 with TRBJ1-3, with 9 bases aligning to TRBD1. V lost 6 bases to trimming and J lost 2 bases; unmatched junction nucleotides: 5. The CDR3 is made up of 15 amino acids. Germline CDR1 is LNHDA and CDR2 is SQIVND (reference sequence). CDR3 DNA: TGTGCCAGTAGCTTACAGGGGGCGACTGGAAACACCATATATTTT. It specifies CASSLQGATGNTIYF. The entire variable domain, with the rest obtained from reference TRBV19 and TRBJ1-3, is as follows: DGGITQSPKYLFRKEGQNVTLSCEQNLNHDAMYWYRQDPGQGLRLIYYSQIVNDFQKGDIAEGYSVSREKKESFPLTVTSAQKNPTAFYLCASSLQGATGNTIYFGEGSWLTVV.

The CDR3 here is CASSLAPSQPQHF. CDR3 DNA sequence: TGTGCCAGCAGCTTAGCTCCCTCTCAGCCCCAGCATTTT. The chain combines TRBV7-8 with TRBJ1-5; D gene unclear. CDR3 size: 13 residues. Germline CDR1 is SGHVS and CDR2 is FQNEAQ. Deletions cut 0 bases from V and 6 bases from J, with 6 bases between.

The chain uses TRBV28 and TRBJ2-1, with 8 nucleotides matching TRBD2. This CDR3 region has 16 residues. The V segment lost 4 bases and the J segment 7 bases; nucleotides outside the gene matches: 12. CDR1 is MDHEN, CDR2 SYDVKM, per germline. The chain's CDR3 is CASSSDSGNDMNEQFF. For the CDR3, the DNA is TGTGCCAGCAGTTCCGATAGCGGGAACGACATGAATGAGCAGTTCTTC. Using reference TRBV28 and TRBJ2-1 for the parts outside the CDR3, the full variable domain is DVKVTQSSRYLVKRTGEKVFLECVQDMDHENMFWYRQDPGLGLRLIYFSYDVKMKEKGDIPEGYSVSREKKERFSLILESASTNQTSMYLCASSSDSGNDMNEQFFGPGTRLTVL.

In this sample, this clone turned up a few times. The rearrangement links TRBV28 to TRBJ2-5; TRBD1 might be the D (7 bases). The CDR3 spans 24 residues. V was pared by 5 bases and J by 3 bases, with 43 bases between. Germline-derived CDR1 and CDR2 are MDHEN and SYDVKM. This CDR3 reads CASSQWTRGNSTGATVWAKETQYF. The CDR3 DNA reads as TGTGCCAGCAGTCAATGGACTCGGGGGAATTCCACAGGGGCAACAGTGTGGGCAAAAGAGACCCAGTACTTC.

V usage is TRBV15 and J usage is TRBJ1-3; 8 nucleotides match TRBD1. Germline CDR1 LNHNV, CDR2 YYDKDF (reference sequence). The CDR3 length is 16 residues. The trim removed 0 bases at V and 6 bases at J, leaving 7 bases unmatched. The chain's CDR3 is CATSRENPTGENTIYF. CDR3 DNA sequence: TGTGCCACCAGCAGAGAAAATCCGACAGGGGAAAACACCATATATTTT.

This clone appeared once. The chain recombines TRBV19 with TRBJ2-7; TRBD2 agrees at 7 bases. V shed 6 bases, J shed 0 bases, and the junction held 14 bases outside the gene matches. The CDR3 covers 17 residues. Germline V lookup: CDR1 LNHDA, CDR2 SQIVND (reference sequence). This CDR3 is CASSPRYSGAFSYEQYF. CDR3 DNA: TGTGCCAGTAGCCCCCGCTACAGCGGGGCGTTCTCCTACGAGCAGTACTTC.

This chain joins TRBV15 and TRBJ2-7, with no clear D. CDR3 length equals 13 residues. Per germline, CDR1 LNHNV and CDR2 YYDKDF (reference sequence). Trimming shortened V by 2 bases and J by 3 bases, and 8 bases separated the two germline ends. DNA for the CDR3: TGTGCCACCAGCAGAACAGTTAACTACGAGCAGTACTTC. This gives the protein CATSRTVNYEQYF. The full variable domain, its missing parts supplied by reference TRBV15 and TRBJ2-7, is DAMVIQNPRYQVTQFGKPVTLSCSQTLNHNVMYWYQQKSSQAPKLLFHYYDKDFNNEADTPDNFQSRRPNTSFCFLDIRSPGLGDTAMYLCATSRTVNYEQYFGPGTRLTVT.

V gene TRBV18 combines with J gene TRBJ2-2, with D possibly TRBD1 on 6 matching bases. The germline CDR1 and CDR2 sequences are KGHSH and LQKENI. The CDR3 totals 18 residues. Trimming stripped 2 bases from V and 3 bases from J, with 19 bases between. The CDR3 reads CASSPTPISGADTGELFF. CDR3 DNA: TGTGCCAGCTCACCAACGCCGATTTCAGGGGCGGACACCGGGGAGCTGTTTTTT.

This clone was observed a handful of times. The chain links TRBV5-1 to TRBJ2-7; perhaps TRBD2 as D (6 bases). Germline V lookup: CDR1 SGHRS, CDR2 YFSETQ. The CDR3 length is 14 residues. V lost 1 base and J lost 5, with 13 bases in between. CDR3 protein: CASSLSQPGDEQYF. The CDR3 region has the DNA TGCGCCAGCAGCTTGAGCCAGCCGGGGGACGAGCAGTACTTC.

J is TRBJ2-1 and V is TRBV28; 10 bases are a match to TRBD1. The CDR3 is made up of 14 amino acids. Germline-derived CDR1 and CDR2 are MDHEN and SYDVKM. With V trimmed by 6 bases and J by 5 bases, 4 bases remained unmatched. The CDR3 loop reads CASRPGQGNNEQFF. As DNA, the CDR3 is TGTGCCAGCAGGCCGGGACAGGGGAACAATGAGCAGTTCTTC.